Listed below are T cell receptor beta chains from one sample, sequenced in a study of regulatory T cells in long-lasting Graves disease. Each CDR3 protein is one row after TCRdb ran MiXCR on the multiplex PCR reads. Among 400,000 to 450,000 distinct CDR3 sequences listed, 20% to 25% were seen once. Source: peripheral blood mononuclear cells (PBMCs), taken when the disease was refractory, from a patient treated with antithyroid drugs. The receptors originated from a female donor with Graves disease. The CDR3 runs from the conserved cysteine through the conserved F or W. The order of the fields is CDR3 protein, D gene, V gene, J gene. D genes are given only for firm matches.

CDR3 protein: CASSPSNNQPQHF
D gene: NA
V gene: TRBV18
J gene: TRBJ1-5

CDR3 protein: CAITRGQASNYGYTF
D gene: TRBD1
V gene: TRBV10-3
J gene: TRBJ1-2

CDR3 protein: CSATLAGGPRGDEQYF
D gene: TRBD2
V gene: TRBV20-1
J gene: TRBJ2-7

CDR3 protein: CASSSLAGVEQYF
D gene: TRBD2
V gene: TRBV5-1
J gene: TRBJ2-7

CDR3 protein: CASSPRGQEGTEAFF
D gene: TRBD1
V gene: TRBV28
J gene: TRBJ1-1

CDR3 protein: CSARGWGTSGKNIQYF
D gene: TRBD2
V gene: TRBV20-1
J gene: TRBJ2-4

CDR3 protein: CASSPWGGQGANYGYTF
D gene: TRBD1
V gene: TRBV7-2
J gene: TRBJ1-2

CDR3 protein: CASSQDLKRMNTEAFF
D gene: NA
V gene: TRBV3-1
J gene: TRBJ1-1

CDR3 protein: CASSHGTGAYEQYF
D gene: TRBD1
V gene: TRBV18
J gene: TRBJ2-7

CDR3 protein: CASSRGQGGFSNQPQHF
D gene: TRBD1
V gene: TRBV19
J gene: TRBJ1-5

CDR3 protein: CASSLPSLSSYEQYF
D gene: NA
V gene: TRBV5-1
J gene: TRBJ2-7

CDR3 protein: CASSPPPPDEQYF
D gene: NA
V gene: TRBV18
J gene: TRBJ2-7

CDR3 protein: CASSPRGGQGVNTEAFF
D gene: TRBD1
V gene: TRBV27
J gene: TRBJ1-1

CDR3 protein: CATSDQVYNEQFF
D gene: NA
V gene: TRBV24-1
J gene: TRBJ2-1

CDR3 protein: CASTPGRIGAGETQYF
D gene: TRBD2
V gene: TRBV19
J gene: TRBJ2-5

CDR3 protein: CASTPDRDTEAFF
D gene: TRBD1
V gene: TRBV12-3/TRBV12-4
J gene: TRBJ1-1

CDR3 protein: CASFAEGDGYTF
D gene: NA
V gene: TRBV2
J gene: TRBJ1-2

CDR3 protein: CATVANNAGTVEQYF
D gene: NA
V gene: TRBV10-3
J gene: TRBJ2-7

CDR3 protein: CASSYPGQGAETQYF
D gene: TRBD1
V gene: TRBV6-5
J gene: TRBJ2-5

CDR3 protein: CSARWDRVNGYTF
D gene: TRBD1
V gene: TRBV20-1
J gene: TRBJ1-2

CDR3 protein: CASVGNTEAFF
D gene: NA
V gene: TRBV28
J gene: TRBJ1-1

CDR3 protein: CAWRMGRGTDTQYF
D gene: NA
V gene: TRBV30
J gene: TRBJ2-3

CDR3 protein: CASSQATVAGELFF
D gene: NA
V gene: TRBV14
J gene: TRBJ2-2

CDR3 protein: CSARYGRGLENSPLHF
D gene: TRBD1
V gene: TRBV20-1
J gene: TRBJ1-6

CDR3 protein: CASTSSTGRQPQHF
D gene: NA
V gene: TRBV28
J gene: TRBJ1-5

CDR3 protein: CASTESGTGGGSGISPLHF
D gene: TRBD1
V gene: TRBV19
J gene: TRBJ1-6

CDR3 protein: CASSLEKGSEQYF
D gene: NA
V gene: TRBV5-1
J gene: TRBJ2-7

CDR3 protein: CASSQDPPLAASEQYF
D gene: TRBD2
V gene: TRBV4-1
J gene: TRBJ2-7

CDR3 protein: CASSMTGGGGYTF
D gene: NA
V gene: TRBV19
J gene: TRBJ1-2

CDR3 protein: CASSDNGAVQETQYF
D gene: NA
V gene: TRBV7-3
J gene: TRBJ2-5

CDR3 protein: CAGSDRKAGVVLGYEQYF
D gene: NA
V gene: TRBV25-1
J gene: TRBJ2-7

CDR3 protein: CASSPNPGSGAEKLFF
D gene: NA
V gene: TRBV11-2
J gene: TRBJ1-4

CDR3 protein: CASSSGQGTYGYTF
D gene: TRBD1
V gene: TRBV6-5
J gene: TRBJ1-2

CDR3 protein: CASRLAGVGGELFF
D gene: TRBD2
V gene: TRBV6-1
J gene: TRBJ2-2

CDR3 protein: CSVQTSGSPITGELFF
D gene: TRBD2
V gene: TRBV29-1
J gene: TRBJ2-2

CDR3 protein: CASKPEETSGSTDTQYF
D gene: TRBD2
V gene: TRBV28
J gene: TRBJ2-3

CDR3 protein: CSARRASGSYEQYF
D gene: TRBD2
V gene: TRBV20-1
J gene: TRBJ2-7

CDR3 protein: CASSLVAGGPVDTQYF
D gene: TRBD2
V gene: TRBV11-2
J gene: TRBJ2-3

CDR3 protein: CASSQRASGRAAGELFF
D gene: TRBD2
V gene: TRBV12-3/TRBV12-4
J gene: TRBJ2-2

CDR3 protein: CASSIQGVNSPLHF
D gene: TRBD1
V gene: TRBV19
J gene: TRBJ1-6

CDR3 protein: CPSSEGGGAKQETQYF
D gene: NA
V gene: TRBV5-4
J gene: TRBJ2-5

CDR3 protein: CSAFDSQWNEKLLF
D gene: NA
V gene: TRBV20-1
J gene: TRBJ1-4

CDR3 protein: CASTSGWDKNIQYF
D gene: NA
V gene: TRBV7-9
J gene: TRBJ2-4

CDR3 protein: CASSQEQRLTEAFF
D gene: NA
V gene: TRBV14
J gene: TRBJ1-1

CDR3 protein: CASSLRVDEQYF
D gene: NA
V gene: TRBV4-2
J gene: TRBJ2-7

CDR3 protein: CASSEEAGGSSPLHF
D gene: TRBD1
V gene: TRBV2
J gene: TRBJ1-6

CDR3 protein: CAISENPAAGQTQYF
D gene: NA
V gene: TRBV10-3
J gene: TRBJ2-5

CDR3 protein: CASSLGLVSGANVLTF
D gene: NA
V gene: TRBV6-1
J gene: TRBJ2-6

CDR3 protein: CASSLPLAVNTEAFF
D gene: NA
V gene: TRBV28
J gene: TRBJ1-1

CDR3 protein: CASSLSPETVNTGELFF
D gene: NA
V gene: TRBV14
J gene: TRBJ2-2

CDR3 protein: CASSLGGSDNEKLFF
D gene: NA
V gene: TRBV5-1
J gene: TRBJ1-4

CDR3 protein: CASSFGQGRTYEQYF
D gene: TRBD1
V gene: TRBV28
J gene: TRBJ2-7

CDR3 protein: CASSTGGAGARSEKLFF
D gene: TRBD1
V gene: TRBV2
J gene: TRBJ1-4

CDR3 protein: CASSQDSGRNNEQYF
D gene: TRBD2
V gene: TRBV4-3
J gene: TRBJ2-7

CDR3 protein: CAATGGYNEQFF
D gene: NA
V gene: TRBV28
J gene: TRBJ2-1

CDR3 protein: CASSPGLGQYGYTF
D gene: NA
V gene: TRBV28
J gene: TRBJ1-2

CDR3 protein: CATSDLRGHLPSGANVLTF
D gene: NA
V gene: TRBV24-1
J gene: TRBJ2-6

CDR3 protein: CASSAGLAGELYEQYF
D gene: TRBD2
V gene: TRBV6-2/TRBV6-3
J gene: TRBJ2-7

CDR3 protein: CASSLSHLQGARGNTGELFF
D gene: NA
V gene: TRBV27
J gene: TRBJ2-2